These 8 T cell receptor beta chains share one sample of origin, sequenced in a study of cytomegalovirus exposure and HLA in healthy donors. The PCR contained 60 Vbeta and 13 Jbeta primers. TCRdb's copy holds only in-frame clones and misses some; the assay was immunoSEQ multiplex PCR. The table has 65,000 to 90,000 clones, 65% to 85% seen once. The sample consisted of PBMCs. The origin of the receptors is a middle-aged woman in good health and CMV-seropositive.

This clone was recorded at least ten times. The chain links TRBV2 to TRBJ2-5, with D tentatively TRBD2 (5 bases). The CDR3 totals 15 residues. The germline V gene encodes CDR1 SNHLY and CDR2 FYNNEI. Between the trimmed V and J ends, which lost 6 bases and 5 bases, there was a span of 19 bases. CDR3 sequence (DNA): TGTGCCAGCAGCTCAGGAGAGGGTCTTCCGGAGACCCAGTACTTC. Translating it yields CASSSGEGLPETQYF.

This chain uses TRBV2 with TRBJ1-2; 10 bases are shared with TRBD1. Per germline, CDR1 SNHLY and CDR2 FYNNEI. V was clipped by 6 bases and J by 6 bases; unmatched bases: 10. The length of the CDR3 is 15 residues. DNA of the CDR3: TGTGCCAGCAGACAACCCGGGACAGGGGTCGATGGCTACACCTTC. It translates to CASRQPGTGVDGYTF.

V and J are TRBV5-5 and TRBJ1-1, with D uncertain. CDR1 is SGHKS, CDR2 YYEKEE, per germline (reference sequence). The V and J ends lost 2 bases and 1 base respectively, with 6 bases between them. The CDR3 runs 13 residues. The CDR3 here is CASSLLRNTEAFF. CDR3 coding DNA: TGTGCCAGCAGCTTACTGAGGAACACTGAAGCTTTCTTT.

V and J are TRBV4-3 and TRBJ2-5; D is undetermined. CDR1 and CDR2 (germline): LGHNA, YSLEER. V gave up 0 bases and J gave up 1 base, with 9 bases separating them. CDR3 length equals 15 residues. The CDR3 loop reads CASSQDPYGQETQYF. CDR3 nucleotide sequence: TGCGCCAGCAGCCAAGATCCCTATGGCCAAGAGACCCAGTACTTC.

This sequence joins TRBV14 and TRBJ1-1; D is unresolved. The CDR3 sequence is 15 residues long. Germline V gene data show CDR1 as SGHDN and CDR2 as FVKESK. Trimming took off 3 bases at V and 0 bases at J, with 11 bases between the two ends. DNA for the CDR3: TGTGCCAGCAGCCATTCCGTCACTCTGAACACTGAAGCTTTCTTT. Amino acids: CASSHSVTLNTEAFF.

The chain is built from TRBV15 and TRBJ1-5; maybe TRBD1 (6 bases). This CDR3 contains 15 residues. The ends were cut back, 5 bases at V and 0 bases at J, with 11 bases in the middle. Germline loops: CDR1 LNHNV, CDR2 YYDKDF (reference sequence). The CDR3 sequence is CATSDGTFSNQPQHF. The CDR3 DNA reads as TGTGCCACCAGCGACGGGACATTTAGCAATCAGCCCCAGCATTTT.

This clone was seen once. J is TRBJ2-1 and V is TRBV28; TRBD2 aligns across 8 bases. Germline CDR1 MDHEN, CDR2 SYDVKM. This CDR3 contains 16 residues. The V segment lost 6 bases and the J segment 0 bases; nucleotides outside the gene matches: 7. This CDR3 reads CASSPTGTSSYNEQFF. The DNA for the CDR3 is TGTGCCAGCAGCCCAACGGGGACTAGCTCCTACAATGAGCAGTTCTTC. Looking up the rest from reference TRBV28 and TRBJ2-1 gives the full variable domain: DVKVTQSSRYLVKRTGEKVFLECVQDMDHENMFWYRQDPGLGLRLIYFSYDVKMKEKGDIPEGYSVSREKKERFSLILESASTNQTSMYLCASSPTGTSSYNEQFFGPGTRLTVL.

In its sample, this clone was seen once. The chain recombines TRBV5-6 with TRBJ1-2, with TRBD1 matching 8 bases. The CDR3 covers 15 residues. V lost 0 bases, J lost 5 bases, and 6 bases stayed unmatched. The V gene's germline CDR1 is SGHDT and CDR2 YYEEEE. Here the CDR3 reads CASSLEYQGAYGYTF. The CDR3 nucleotides are TGTGCCAGCAGCTTGGAGTATCAGGGGGCATATGGCTACACCTTC.